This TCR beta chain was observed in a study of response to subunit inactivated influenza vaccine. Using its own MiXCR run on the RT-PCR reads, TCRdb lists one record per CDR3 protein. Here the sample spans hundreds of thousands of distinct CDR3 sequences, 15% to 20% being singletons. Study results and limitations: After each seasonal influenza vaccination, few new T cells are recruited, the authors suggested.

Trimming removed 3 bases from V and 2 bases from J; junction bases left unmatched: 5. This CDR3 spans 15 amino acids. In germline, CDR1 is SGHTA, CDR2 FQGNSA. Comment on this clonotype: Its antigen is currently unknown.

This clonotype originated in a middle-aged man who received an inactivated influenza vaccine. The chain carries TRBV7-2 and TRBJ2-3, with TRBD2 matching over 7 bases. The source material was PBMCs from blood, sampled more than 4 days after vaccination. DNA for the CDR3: TGTGCCAGCAGCTTCTTGGGACTACCCACAGATACGCAGTATTTT. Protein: CASSFLGLPTDTQYF. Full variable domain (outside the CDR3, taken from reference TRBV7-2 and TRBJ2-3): GAGVSQSPSNKVTEKGKDVELRCDPISGHTALYWYRQSLGQGLEFLIYFQGNSAPDKSGLPSDRFSAERTGGSVSTLTIQRTQQEDSAVYLCASSFLGLPTDTQYFGPGTRLTVL.